The following is a T cell receptor beta chain sequence with its context. Its specificity is unknown. Profiling relied on immunoSEQ multiplex PCR, and the TCRdb table lists in-frame clones only, not all of them. The repertoire holds roughly 140,000 clones, with more than 70% as singletons. V was pared by 6 bases and J by 2 bases, with 8 bases between. The CDR3 contains 13 residues. Germline CDR1 and CDR2: MDHEN and SYDVKM. This sample is part of a study of T cell responses to AZD1222 COVID-19 vaccine. The study, taken as a whole, reports: Only six people who got AZD1222 tested seropositive at baseline. Once two AZD1222 doses were given, Spike-specific TCR breadth and depth went up.

This sequence originates from an adult who received the AZD1222 COVID-19 vaccine. J is TRBJ1-5 and V is TRBV28; unclear D gene. Here the sequenced sample was peripheral blood, taken 28 days after the second AZD1222 dose. CDR3 in DNA: TGTGCCAGCAGGATCTCGGGCAATCAGCCCCAGCATTTT. Protein: CASRISGNQPQHF.